A selection of T cell receptor beta chains follows, all from one sample in a study of Ad26.COV2.S vaccination and SARS-CoV-2 variants. Sequenced by immunoSEQ multiplex PCR; TCRdb stores in-frame clones only, minus some. The sample carries more than 85,000 clones, around three quarters recorded once. This material consisted of peripheral blood, taken after recovery from COVID-19. These receptors all come from a human donor who had recovered from COVID-19. CDR3s include the opening cysteine and the closing phenylalanine or tryptophan. Fields, in order: V gene, clone size, J gene, CDR3 protein. Clone size is given for some rows only: seen once, a few or many times, or a class if the clone is expanded.

TRBV14	.	TRBJ1-2	CASSQDRIGGGYGYTF
TRBV7-9	few	TRBJ2-1	CASSQPNHPGEQFF
TRBV28	.	TRBJ2-1	CASTYSGTREQFF
TRBV19	few	TRBJ1-5	CASSSKGQGVPSNQPQHF
TRBV28	.	TRBJ2-7	CASRRIQGAEIYEQYF
TRBV6-6	.	TRBJ2-1	CASSSWVRSSYNEQFF
TRBV5-1	.	TRBJ2-3	CASSNRERGTDTQYF
TRBV6-4	.	TRBJ2-3	CASRKTGDVDTQYF
TRBV5-4	few	TRBJ1-2	CASRRQGNYGYTF
TRBV24-1	.	TRBJ2-3	CATSETNRDRGSTDTQYF
TRBV5-5	.	TRBJ2-3	CASSSWTSGIRTDTQYF
TRBV20-1	.	TRBJ2-7	CSASRIPGPEQYF
TRBV30	.	TRBJ2-5	CAWTKKLGQETQYF
TRBV7-2	.	TRBJ2-5	CASSFKRRRQETQYF
TRBV7-6	.	TRBJ2-1	CASSFRGGTNNEQFF
TRBV9	.	TRBJ1-2	CASSVAANYGYTF
TRBV27	once	TRBJ2-1	CASSLSGKSHYYNEQFF
TRBV28	.	TRBJ2-7	CASSFQSSYEQYF
TRBV11-2	few	TRBJ1-1	CASSLQTGDTEAFF
TRBV19	.	TRBJ1-5	CASSMVQHGGQPQHF